This T cell receptor beta chain emerged from a study of T-cell memory formation after mild COVID-19. TCRdb independently ran MiXCR on the 5' RACE reads; one entry per CDR3 protein. The sample includes some 450,000 distinct CDR3 sequences, roughly 20% seen only once; the top ten take around 8%. V was pared by 7 bases and J by 0 bases, with 4 bases of the junction left unmatched. This CDR3 contains 14 residues. Germline-derived CDR1 and CDR2 are SNHLY and FYNNEI. The chain recombines TRBV2 with TRBJ2-7, with TRBD1 matching 9 bases. The sample comprised PBMCs or a T cell subset sorted from them (not recorded which). The sequence derives from an adult woman who had mild COVID-19 (a few samples of this study predate the infection). Cell type and time point are not known. CDR3 in DNA: TGTGCCAGCAAGGGACAGGGAACCTCCTACGAGCAGTACTTC. Protein sequence: CASKGQGTSYEQYF.